The 31 T cell receptor beta chains in this list originate from one sample, sequenced in a study of vaccination effects on CD4 cells after COVID-19. The protocol was immunoSEQ multiplex PCR, while the TCRdb copy is restricted to in-frame clones and leaves out a portion. The repertoire consists of 20,000 to 30,000 clones, with approximately 69% occurring once and the leading ten covering about 8%. These TCRs' antigens remain unknown. The ViraFEST assay expanded antigen-specific CD4+ T cells with viral peptide pools before sequencing. Following 10 days of culture, CD4+ T cells were isolated. Participants got two doses of BNT162b2 or mRNA-1273 vaccine. Here the sequenced sample was CD4+ T cells from PBMCs cultured with SARS-CoV-2 spike peptides, taken after COVID-19 vaccination. These receptors all come from a human donor who received a COVID-19 vaccine.

The gene calls are TRBV6-5 and TRBJ2-3; no firm D call. The CDR3 runs 13 residues. Germline V gene lookup returns CDR1 MNHEY and CDR2 SVGAGI. V was shortened by 5 bases and J by 4 bases, with 10 bases between the two germline ends. CDR3 amino acids: CASSNYDPDTQYF. DNA of the CDR3: TGTGCCAGCAGTAACTACGACCCAGATACGCAGTATTTT.

The rearrangement joins TRBV6-5 to TRBJ1-4; D might be TRBD1 (5 bases). Per the germline V gene, CDR1 is MNHEY and CDR2 is SVGAGI. The V end was cut by 6 bases, the J end by 5 bases, with 13 bases between. CDR3 length: 14 amino acids. In DNA, the CDR3 is TGTGCCAGCAGCCGTACCCGACAGAATGAAAAACTGTTTTTT. Protein sequence: CASSRTRQNEKLFF.

The CDR3 region is CASSSGETKYF. The CDR3 bases are TGTGCCAGCAGCTCCGGGGAAACCAAGTATTTT. The chain employs TRBV13 and TRBJ2-3; a possible D gene is TRBD2 (5 bases). This CDR3 has 11 amino acids. V was trimmed by 4 bases and J by 13 bases, leaving 12 bases between them. CDR1 is PRHDT and CDR2 is FYEKMQ in the germline V gene (reference sequence).

The CDR3 DNA reads as TGTGCCAGCAGCTTACCAACTAGCGGGAGATACGAGCAGTACTTC. Residues: CASSLPTSGRYEQYF. V is TRBV11-2 and J is TRBJ2-7, with TRBD2 matching 11 bases. The V segment lost 2 bases and the J segment 4 bases; nucleotides outside the gene matches: 4. The CDR3 has 15 residues. Germline loops: CDR1 SGHAT, CDR2 FQNNGV.

The chain is built from TRBV7-2 and TRBJ1-5; D call uncertain. This CDR3 has 13 residues. In germline, CDR1 is SGHTA, CDR2 FQGNSA. V was pared by 3 bases and J by 3 bases, with 6 bases between. The CDR3 is CASSFPSNQPQHF. In nucleotides, the CDR3 is TGTGCCAGCAGCTTCCCCTCCAATCAGCCCCAGCATTTT.

The V call is TRBV5-1, the J call TRBJ1-1, with 7 nucleotides matching TRBD1. CDR3 length equals 14 residues. The germline gives CDR1 SGHRS, CDR2 YFSETQ. Unmatched junction bases numbered 3, after V lost 4 bases and J lost 0 bases. The CDR3 is CASSPDRLNTEAFF. The CDR3 DNA is TGCGCCAGCAGCCCGGACAGGTTGAACACTGAAGCTTTCTTT.

The J gene is TRBJ1-3, the V gene TRBV30; D is undetermined. This CDR3 is 12 amino acids long. Trimming took off 4 bases at V and 8 bases at J, with 12 bases between the two ends. Looked up from germline, CDR1 is GTSNPN and CDR2 is SVGIG (reference sequence). CDR3 loop: CAWTRDSDTIYF. Written as DNA, the CDR3 is TGTGCCTGGACGAGGGATTCGGACACCATATATTTT.

This clone has only one observation. The J gene is TRBJ2-1, the V gene TRBV6-4; 8 nucleotides align to TRBD1. The CDR3 totals 16 residues. The ends lost 6 bases at V and 5 bases at J; junction bases unmatched: 12. Germline lookup yields CDR1 MRHNA and CDR2 SNTAGT. The CDR3 loop is CASSPLGTGVHNEQFF. In nucleotides, the CDR3 is TGTGCCAGCAGCCCCTTAGGGACAGGAGTGCACAATGAGCAGTTCTTC.

The table lists this clone with a few counts. The genes are TRBV6-2 or TRBV6-3 and TRBJ2-5, with D perhaps matching TRBD2 (6 bases). The CDR3 runs 15 residues. Trimming took off 4 bases at V and 2 bases at J, with 14 bases between the two ends. Germline V lookup: CDR1 MNHEY, CDR2 SVGEGT. The chain's CDR3 is CASSLGGVGQETQYF. CDR3 bases: TGTGCCAGCAGTTTGGGAGGCGTCGGTCAAGAGACCCAGTACTTC.

This clone was observed a few times. The chain is built from TRBV6-5 and TRBJ1-1; 7 bases match TRBD1. Germline V gene lookup returns CDR1 MNHEY and CDR2 SVGAGI. Trimming cost V 2 bases and J 7 bases; bases outside gene matches: 7. This CDR3 region has 14 residues. In DNA, the CDR3 is TGTGCCAGCAGTTACAGCAGGGGGTCACTTGAAGCTTTCTTT. Encoded protein: CASSYSRGSLEAFF.

This clone was counted once. The rearrangement uses TRBV6-5 and TRBJ1-2; 10 bases align to TRBD1. Germline V CDR1 and CDR2: MNHEY, SVGAGI. V shed 1 base, J shed 8 bases, and the junction held 4 bases outside the gene matches. The CDR3 has 14 residues. The CDR3 loop is CASSYLGQGGGYTF. The CDR3 bases are TGTGCCAGCAGTTACTTAGGACAGGGGGGAGGCTACACCTTC.

This clone has only one observation. V and J are TRBV3-1 (or the pseudogene TRBV3-2) and TRBJ1-3; D gene uncertain. Germline V gene sequence: CDR1 LGHDT, CDR2 YNNKEL (reference sequence). V lost 3 bases to trimming and J lost 4 bases, with 7 bases between them. The CDR3 totals 13 residues. The CDR3, as DNA: TGTGCCAGCAGCCACAGGCGCGGAAACACCATATATTTT. Its translation is CASSHRRGNTIYF.

The V call is TRBV5-1, the J call TRBJ2-7; D is perhaps TRBD1 (5 bases). CDR1 is SGHRS, CDR2 YFSETQ, per germline. V lost 4 bases, J lost 2 bases, and 13 bases lay in between. The length of the CDR3 is 14 residues. The CDR3 DNA is TGCGCCAGCAGCCCTGGGGCAGTCCCCTACGAGCAGTACTTC. This translates into CASSPGAVPYEQYF.

The chain is built from TRBV20-1 and TRBJ1-2; D remains ambiguous. Germline V lookup: CDR1 DFQATT, CDR2 SNEGSKA (reference sequence). V lost 1 base and J lost 6, with 6 bases in between. The CDR3 runs 11 residues. The CDR3 DNA is TGCAGTGCTAGAGTTTATAATGGCTACACCTTC. Protein sequence: CSARVYNGYTF.

The gene calls are TRBV11-2 and TRBJ2-5; TRBD2 might be the D (5 bases). The V and J ends lost 4 bases and 4 bases respectively, with 16 bases between them. The CDR3 totals 15 residues. In germline, CDR1 is SGHAT, CDR2 FQNNGV. The CDR3 bases are TGTGCCAGCAGCTCGGGATGGCATAAGGGAGAGACCCAGTACTTC. Amino acids: CASSSGWHKGETQYF.

The genes are TRBV7-9 and TRBJ2-1, with 10 bases that match TRBD2. Germline CDR1 reads SEHNR; CDR2 reads FQNEAQ (reference sequence). The V segment lost 6 bases and the J segment 10 bases; nucleotides outside the gene matches: 9. This CDR3 contains 14 residues. CDR3 sequence (DNA): TGTGCCAGCAGAAGAAGCGGGAGGGTTTCGGAGCAGTTCTTC. Translating gives CASRRSGRVSEQFF.

The V and J genes are TRBV9 and TRBJ2-5, with 7 nucleotides matching TRBD1. The CDR3 extends over 16 amino acids. The germline CDR1 and CDR2 sequences are SGDLS and YYNGEE. V was clipped by 0 bases and J by 5 bases; unmatched bases: 10. The CDR3 DNA follows: TGTGCCAGCAGCGTAGGGACAGGCCACCATTTGGAGACCCAGTACTTC. Protein product: CASSVGTGHHLETQYF.

The V call is TRBV2, the J call TRBJ2-1, with TRBD2 matching over 8 bases. After removal of 7 bases from V and 4 bases from J, the junction contained 3 bases not matched to a gene. The CDR3 spans 13 residues. Germline-derived CDR1 and CDR2 are SNHLY and FYNNEI. The CDR3 here is CASTGGAYNEQFF. CDR3 DNA: TGTGCCAGCACCGGGGGGGCTTACAATGAGCAGTTCTTC.

This rearrangement joins TRBV6-5 to TRBJ2-7; perhaps TRBD1 as D (6 bases). Trimming removed 2 bases from V and 0 bases from J, with 8 bases in between. The CDR3 has 14 residues. Germline CDR1 and CDR2: MNHEY and SVGAGI. In nucleotides, the CDR3 is TGTGCCAGCAGTTACCCAGGGGCCTCCTACGAGCAGTACTTC. Amino acid sequence: CASSYPGASYEQYF.

The V gene is TRBV19, the J gene TRBJ2-1, with 9 bases matching TRBD2. CDR1 and CDR2 from the germline V gene are LNHDA and SQIVND (reference sequence). With V trimmed by 7 bases and J by 12 bases, 13 bases remained unmatched. The length of the CDR3 is 14 residues. The CDR3 DNA reads as TGTGCCAGTAAACAAGAAGCGGGAGGCGGGGGGCAGTTCTTC. As protein: CASKQEAGGGGQFF.

This clone is medium-sized by share. The chain has TRBV6-5 and TRBJ1-2; TRBD1 agrees at 12 bases. The germline V gene encodes CDR1 MNHEY and CDR2 SVGAGI. J gave up 7 bases and V 8 bases, and 2 bases lay outside the gene matches. This CDR3 region has 12 residues. CDR3 protein: CASGDRGLGYTF. CDR3 nucleotides: TGTGCCAGCGGGGACAGGGGGCTTGGCTACACCTTC.

This clone appeared a few times. V usage is TRBV19 and J usage is TRBJ1-1; D perhaps matches TRBD1 (5 bases). CDR3 length: 13 residues. Germline CDR1 LNHDA, CDR2 SQIVND (reference sequence). Trimming pared 6 bases from V and 3 bases from J, leaving 11 bases between. CDR3 in amino acids: CASRGEGYTEAFF. In nucleotides, the CDR3 is TGTGCCAGTAGGGGGGAGGGGTACACTGAAGCTTTCTTT.

This clone was observed a handful of times. The chain recombines TRBV3-1 (or the pseudogene TRBV3-2) with TRBJ1-3; D gene uncertain. In germline, CDR1 is LGHDT, CDR2 YNNKEL (reference sequence). This CDR3 is 14 amino acids long. Trimming removed 1 base from V and 0 bases from J, with 4 bases in between. The CDR3 loop is CASSQGVSGNTIYF. CDR3 in DNA: TGTGCCAGCAGCCAAGGAGTCTCTGGAAACACCATATATTTT.

In this sample, this clone turned up once. V is TRBV20-1 and J is TRBJ2-3; 9 bases map to TRBD2. Germline trimming cut 6 bases from V and 2 bases from J; bases unmatched to any gene: 6. Germline CDR1 is DFQATT and CDR2 is SNEGSKA (reference sequence). The CDR3 covers 14 residues. CDR3 DNA: TGCAGTGCCAGTAGCGGGGGTTACACAGATACGCAGTATTTT. Protein sequence: CSASSGGYTDTQYF.

The CDR3: CASIPGLAGEQFF. The CDR3 DNA is TGTGCCAGCATCCCCGGACTAGCCGGTGAGCAGTTCTTC. The chain employs TRBV5-5 and TRBJ2-1, with TRBD2 matching 8 bases. Trimming cost V 6 bases and J 9 bases; bases outside gene matches: 8. The CDR3 has 13 residues. The germline V gene encodes CDR1 SGHKS and CDR2 YYEKEE (reference sequence).

The rearrangement joins TRBV5-5 to TRBJ2-2, with D uncertain. Germline assignment: CDR1 SGHKS and CDR2 YYEKEE (reference sequence). The CDR3 totals 14 residues. V was trimmed by 2 bases and J by 7 bases, leaving 12 bases between them. The chain's CDR3 is CASSFPSGFGELFF. The CDR3 DNA reads as TGTGCCAGCAGCTTTCCTTCCGGGTTCGGGGAGCTGTTTTTT.

The V call is TRBV5-1, the J call TRBJ2-3, with D possibly TRBD2 on 5 matching bases. The V gene's germline CDR1 is SGHRS and CDR2 YFSETQ. The CDR3 sequence is 15 residues long. The V gene lost 1 base and the J gene lost 2 bases, with 11 bases spanning the gap. As DNA, the CDR3 is TGCGCCAGCAGCTTGTTCCCGGACTCCACAGATACGCAGTATTTT. Its protein is CASSLFPDSTDTQYF.

This clone was recorded once. The gene calls are TRBV27 and TRBJ1-4; 7 bases are shared with TRBD1. The CDR3 length is 15 residues. Trimming removed 3 bases from V and 4 bases from J; junction bases left unmatched: 5. Germline V gene lookup returns CDR1 MNHEY and CDR2 SMNVEV (reference sequence). CDR3 nucleotides: TGTGCCAGCAGTTTCGGGACAGTCCTTAATGAAAAACTGTTTTTT. Its translation: CASSFGTVLNEKLFF.

The chain links TRBV29-1 to TRBJ2-1, with unresolved D. The germline V and J ends were trimmed by 3 bases and 0 bases, with 9 bases remaining between them. Germline CDR1 is SQVTM and CDR2 is ANQGSEA. The CDR3 loop spans 14 amino acids. The CDR3 region is CSVDHPRSYNEQFF. DNA for the CDR3: TGCAGCGTTGATCACCCCCGCTCCTACAATGAGCAGTTCTTC.

V is TRBV5-1 and J is TRBJ1-5; 9 bases match TRBD1. The length of the CDR3 is 14 residues. Trimming removed 4 bases from V and 6 bases from J; junction bases left unmatched: 5. In germline, CDR1 is SGHRS, CDR2 YFSETQ. CDR3: CASSPGTGLQPQHF. CDR3 sequence (DNA): TGCGCCAGCAGCCCCGGGACAGGGCTTCAGCCCCAGCATTTT.

This chain uses TRBV28 with TRBJ2-1, with TRBD1 matching 10 bases. Germline values: CDR1 MDHEN, CDR2 SYDVKM. V shed 2 bases, J shed 12 bases, and the junction held 4 bases outside the gene matches. The CDR3 totals 13 residues. CDR3 sequence reads: CASSLQTGGGQFF. The CDR3 region has the DNA TGTGCCAGCAGTTTACAGACAGGGGGCGGGCAGTTCTTC.